What follows are 21 T cell receptor beta chains derived from one specimen sequenced in a study of T cells in Graves' hyperthyroidism and ophthalmopathy. Amplified TCR beta CDR3 regions came from RNA transcripts. The HTBI primer set drove a first-round RT-PCR of the TCR CDR3. TCRdb reanalysed the multiplex PCR reads using MiXCR and keeps one entry per CDR3 protein. The sample contains 600,000 or so distinct CDR3 sequences, approximately 14% of which appear only once. Sequencing was done on a sample of blood. The receptors come from a woman in her fifties or sixties with Graves' ophthalmopathy.

This clonotype was counted ten times or more. V gene TRBV11-2 combines with J gene TRBJ2-7; no clear D gene. The germline gives CDR1 SGHAT, CDR2 FQNNGV. V gave up 5 bases and J gave up 2 bases, with 10 bases separating them. The CDR3 contains 13 residues. The CDR3 nucleotides are TGTGCCAGCAGCCCCACTCCAACCTACGAGCAGTACTTC. It yields the protein CASSPTPTYEQYF.

This clonotype came up many times. The J gene is TRBJ1-1, the V gene TRBV6-1; D is unclear. V was cut by 3 bases and J by 4 bases, with 9 bases left in between. The germline V gene has CDR1 MNHNS and CDR2 SASEGT. This CDR3 comprises 13 residues. The CDR3 coding sequence is TGTGCCAGCAGTGATAGTTACTTCACTGAAGCTTTCTTT. It yields the protein CASSDSYFTEAFF.

This clonotype was observed at least ten times. The chain couples TRBV12-5 to TRBJ2-3; TRBD2 matches at 12 bases. V lost 2 bases, J lost 2 bases, and 5 bases stayed unmatched. The CDR3 sequence is 17 residues long. Germline lookup yields CDR1 LGHNT and CDR2 FRNRAP. This CDR3 reads CASGLPGLAGDTDTQYF. DNA for the CDR3: TGTGCTAGTGGTTTGCCGGGACTAGCGGGTGACACAGATACGCAGTATTTT.

This clonotype was observed many times. The genes are TRBV20-1 and TRBJ2-5, with 7 bases fitting TRBD1. V trimming: 4 bases; J trimming: 6 bases; junction bases outside the gene matches: 8. Per the germline V gene, CDR1 is DFQATT and CDR2 is SNEGSKA (reference sequence). The CDR3 sequence is 13 residues long. The CDR3 spells CSAIQDRDQTQYF. CDR3 bases: TGCAGTGCTATCCAAGACAGGGATCAGACCCAGTACTTC.

This clonotype was picked up many times. The CDR3 DNA is TGTGCCTGGACCGGGGACAGCCTCACAGATACGCAGTATTTT. Its translation is CAWTGDSLTDTQYF. The rearrangement links TRBV30 to TRBJ2-3, with 7 nucleotides matching TRBD1. CDR3 length: 14 residues. CDR1 is GTSNPN and CDR2 is SVGIG in the germline V gene (reference sequence). Trimming took 4 bases from V and 2 from J; bases not matched to a gene: 6.

This clonotype was recorded many times. The chain combines TRBV11-2 with TRBJ1-6; TRBD1 matches at 9 bases. Trimming at V came to 6 bases and at J to 8 bases, leaving 8 bases not matched to a gene. Looked up from germline, CDR1 is SGHAT and CDR2 is FQNNGV. This CDR3 has 15 residues. The CDR3 is CASRAPGQGYSPLHF. Here the CDR3 DNA reads TGTGCCAGCAGGGCACCGGGACAGGGATATTCACCCCTCCACTTT.

This clonotype was seen only a few times. This chain links TRBV20-1 with TRBJ2-1, with 15 nucleotides matching TRBD2. Trimming cost V 1 base and J 12 bases; bases outside gene matches: 7. This CDR3 region has 15 residues. From germline, CDR1 is DFQATT and CDR2 SNEGSKA (reference sequence). In DNA form, the CDR3 reads TGCAGTGCTAGAGTGGGCGGACTAGCGGGAGGGGCGCAGTTCTTC. It is translated as CSARVGGLAGGAQFF.

This clonotype was seen at least ten times. This rearrangement joins TRBV7-2 to TRBJ1-5; 8 bases match TRBD1. With 5 bases clipped from V and 4 bases from J, the junction kept 4 bases outside the gene matches. The CDR3 is 14 residues long. Germline V gives CDR1 SGHTA, CDR2 FQGNSA. CDR3 sequence: CASSTRTGNQPQHF. The CDR3 nucleotides are TGTGCCAGCAGCACGCGGACAGGGAATCAGCCCCAGCATTTT.

In its sample, this clonotype was seen a few times. The rearrangement links TRBV27 to TRBJ1-5, with unresolved D. This CDR3 spans 15 amino acids. V was shortened by 7 bases and J by 0 bases, with 13 bases between the two germline ends. CDR1 and CDR2 from the germline V gene are MNHEY and SMNVEV (reference sequence). The CDR3 DNA is TGTGCCAGCAAGACAAGGTTTGATAGCAATCAGCCCCAGCATTTT. It encodes CASKTRFDSNQPQHF.

This clonotype has only a few counts. The chain links TRBV15 to TRBJ2-3; TRBD2 matches 12 bases. Germline lookup yields CDR1 LNHNV and CDR2 YYDKDF (reference sequence). The length of the CDR3 is 16 residues. V shed 5 bases and J 2 bases; nucleotides not matched to a gene: 5. CDR3 coding DNA: TGTGCCACCAGCTTAGGACTAGCGGGGCACACAGATACGCAGTATTTT. Its protein is CATSLGLAGHTDTQYF.

This clonotype came up a few times. The CDR3 bases are TGTGCCAGCCTGGGACTGTTCTCTGGGGCCAACGTCCTGACTTTC. This codes for CASLGLFSGANVLTF. The chain employs TRBV28 and TRBJ2-6; the D gene is possibly TRBD2 (6 bases). The CDR3 has 15 residues. Germline values: CDR1 MDHEN, CDR2 SYDVKM. The V and J ends lost 8 bases and 0 bases respectively, with 11 bases between them.

The chain combines TRBV20-1 with TRBJ2-2; perhaps TRBD2 as D (6 bases). Germline assignment: CDR1 DFQATT and CDR2 SNEGSKA (reference sequence). The V and J ends lost 5 bases and 4 bases respectively, with 17 bases between them. The CDR3 runs to 15 residues. CDR3 amino acids: CSAQRGRSATGELFF. In DNA form, the CDR3 reads TGCAGTGCTCAACGGGGGAGATCGGCCACCGGGGAGCTGTTTTTT.

This clonotype was counted between two and nine times. The chain employs TRBV7-6 and TRBJ1-4; no definite D call. The CDR3 length is 17 residues. Trimming removed 5 bases from V and 0 bases from J, with 16 bases in between. CDR1 is SGHVS and CDR2 is FNYEAQ in the germline V gene. For the CDR3, the DNA is TGTGCCAGCAGCCGATCGAAACGCGCCGCAACTAATGAAAAACTGTTTTTT. This gives the protein CASSRSKRAATNEKLFF.

This clonotype was seen at least ten times. This sequence joins TRBV30 and TRBJ2-1; D might be TRBD2 (6 bases). The germline V and J ends were trimmed by 2 bases and 0 bases, with 11 bases remaining between them. Germline V gene sequence: CDR1 GTSNPN, CDR2 SVGIG (reference sequence). The CDR3 runs 15 residues. CDR3 DNA: TGTGCCTGGAGTCTGGACGGGAGCTCCTACAATGAGCAGTTCTTC. Translation: CAWSLDGSSYNEQFF.

A few counts support this clonotype. This rearrangement joins TRBV20-1 to TRBJ1-2; D possibly corresponds to TRBD1 (5 bases). The CDR3 covers 13 residues. V lost 6 bases and J 4 bases, leaving 15 bases between the germline ends. Germline lookup yields CDR1 DFQATT and CDR2 SNEGSKA (reference sequence). The CDR3: CSAQGRRIYGYTF. Written as DNA, the CDR3 is TGCAGTGCCCAGGGACGGAGGATCTATGGCTACACCTTC.

The chain has TRBV20-1 and TRBJ1-5; 8 nucleotides match TRBD1. This CDR3 is 15 amino acids long. With 3 bases clipped from V and 6 bases from J, the junction kept 10 bases outside the gene matches. Germline V gives CDR1 DFQATT, CDR2 SNEGSKA (reference sequence). CDR3 protein: CSARDRAPGGQPQHF. The CDR3 DNA follows: TGCAGTGCTAGGGACAGGGCCCCTGGAGGTCAGCCCCAGCATTTT.

A remark on this clonotype: Possible read error: a much larger clone is one base away. The V gene is TRBV20-1, the J gene TRBJ1-1; 7 nucleotides agree with TRBD1. The V segment lost 0 bases and the J segment 4 bases; nucleotides outside the gene matches: 8. From germline, CDR1 is DFQATT and CDR2 SNEGSKA (reference sequence). This CDR3 has 15 amino acids. The CDR3 region is CSARDPKQGSTEAFF. The DNA of the CDR3 is TGCAGTGCTAGAGATCCGAAACAGGGGAGCACTGAAGCTTTCTTT.

This clonotype was seen ten or more times. V and J are TRBV7-2 and TRBJ1-1; D may be TRBD1 (5 bases). The CDR3 is 15 amino acids. V gave up 2 bases and J gave up 0 bases, with 10 bases separating them. Germline CDR1 reads SGHTA; CDR2 reads FQGNSA. The CDR3 here is CASSLFGGMNTEAFF. For the CDR3, the DNA is TGTGCCAGCAGCTTATTTGGGGGGATGAACACTGAAGCTTTCTTT.

This sequence joins TRBV20-1 and TRBJ2-5; unclear D gene. The CDR3 has 13 amino acids. The germline V and J ends were trimmed by 2 bases and 7 bases, with 14 bases remaining between them. Germline V gives CDR1 DFQATT, CDR2 SNEGSKA (reference sequence). CDR3 sequence reads: CSARSRNQRTQYF. The DNA for the CDR3 is TGCAGTGCTAGATCCCGTAATCAGAGGACCCAGTACTTC.

This clonotype was detected ten times or more. The chain has TRBV6-6 and TRBJ1-5; D is undetermined. Looked up from germline, CDR1 is MNHNY and CDR2 is SVGAGI (reference sequence). This CDR3 region has 16 residues. V shed 2 bases and J shed 4 bases, with 15 bases lying between them. The CDR3 spells CASSYHLRQSNQPQHF. In DNA, the CDR3 is TGTGCCAGCAGTTACCATCTCCGGCAGAGTAATCAGCCCCAGCATTTT.

The table lists this clonotype with many counts. The rearrangement links TRBV28 to TRBJ1-2; possible D gene TRBD1, 5 bases. Trimming shortened V by 6 bases and J by 5 bases, and 10 bases separated the two germline ends. This CDR3 spans 12 amino acids. Germline CDR1 reads MDHEN; CDR2 reads SYDVKM. The chain's CDR3 is CASSRQGYGYTF. The CDR3 nucleotides read TGTGCCAGCAGCCGGCAGGGATATGGCTACACCTTC.